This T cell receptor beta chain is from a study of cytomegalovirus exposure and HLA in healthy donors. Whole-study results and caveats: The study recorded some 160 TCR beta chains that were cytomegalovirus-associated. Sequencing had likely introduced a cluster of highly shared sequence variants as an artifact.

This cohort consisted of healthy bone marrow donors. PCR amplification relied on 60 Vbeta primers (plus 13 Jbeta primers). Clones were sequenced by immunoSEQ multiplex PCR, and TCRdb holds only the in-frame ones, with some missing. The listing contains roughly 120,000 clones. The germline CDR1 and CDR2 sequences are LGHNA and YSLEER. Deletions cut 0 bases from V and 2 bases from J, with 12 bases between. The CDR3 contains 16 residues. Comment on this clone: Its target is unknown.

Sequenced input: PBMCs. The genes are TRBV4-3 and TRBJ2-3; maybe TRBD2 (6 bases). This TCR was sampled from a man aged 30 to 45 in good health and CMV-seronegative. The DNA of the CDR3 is TGCGCCAGCAGCCAAGATAAGGGGCGGGACACAGATACGCAGTATTTT. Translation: CASSQDKGRDTDTQYF.